The entry that follows covers one T cell receptor beta chain sequence. Germline V gene data show CDR1 as MNHEY and CDR2 as SMNVEV (reference sequence). The germline V and J ends were trimmed by 5 bases and 4 bases, with 11 bases remaining between them. The CDR3 runs to 14 residues. Ages ranged from roughly 18 to 95 years, with residence in 24 US areas. Original handling: Reference gene primer amplification gave estimated nucleated cell counts. The table came from immunoSEQ multiplex PCR; TCRdb's copy has only in-frame clones and leaves some out. That table is the source of V, J and clone size, and D and trimming were worked out from the DNA. The sample has about 210,000 clones; over 80% are singletons. These data are taken from a study of blood T cell repertoires in COVID-19. Study context: Sources were T cells, B-cell-depleted T cells, or PBMCs; the material itself was cDNA or gDNA.

The sequence derives from a young woman who had been exposed to COVID-19. The chain joins TRBV27 to TRBJ1-4, with D tentatively TRBD1 (6 bases). Sequencing was done on a sample of PBMCs or T cells enriched from blood (not recorded which). The CDR3 reads CASSDTGFNEKLFF. DNA of the CDR3: TGTGCCAGCAGTGACACAGGGTTTAATGAAAAACTGTTTTTT.